This record covers a single TCR beta chain. It lacks a known antigen. There are no base qualities to consult, and no much larger clone falls within one base. To sequence the TCRbeta CDR3 region, genomic DNA was isolated from the sorted cells. The immunoSEQ Assay was used to sequence the TCRbeta CDR3 regions. TCRdb stores this immuneACCESS table with in-frame sequences only. Part of the clones is absent; in the studies checked, under half of the shortfall reflects unresolved V genes, and no reason is known for the rest. Present in this sample are roughly 45,000 clones, around four fifths of which were seen just once. Of the sample, roughly 15% falls within the top ten clones. The sample is drawn from a study of OX40 agonist ivuxolimab in advanced cancers. Regarding the research as a whole: Ivuxolimab, which targeted the costimulatory receptor OX40 (CD134), was an agonistic, fully human IgG2 monoclonal antibody. Intravenous ivuxolimab was administered to patients every 2 weeks at six dose levels: 0.01, 0.1, 0.3, 1.5, 3 and 10 mg/kg. Of the roughly 51 patients in dose escalation, some 19 had hepatocellular carcinoma, roughly 15 had melanoma, 9 had renal cell carcinoma and 9 had head and neck cancer. A male proportion of around 81% and a mean age of approximately 58 years, ranging from 23 to 79, were recorded for the dose-escalation cohort. Patients were allowed to have had prior anti-PD-1, anti-PD-L1 or anti-CTLA-4 therapy, and 40% to 45% of the dose-escalation patients had been treated with checkpoint inhibitors. Partial responses occurred in three dose-escalation patients, of whom one had hepatocellular carcinoma and two had cutaneous melanoma. Peripheral TCRbeta sequencing aimed to test whether ivuxolimab altered TCR sequence diversity and caused clonal T-cell expansion. The paper covers the monotherapy dose-escalation part of the phase I ivuxolimab trial, which included N of about 50 patients. Study-level results and caveats: In partial responders in the 0.1-3.0 mg/kg groups, normalized peripheral clonal expansion was found to be among the lowest, especially among CD8+ T cells. Which antigens the clonally expanded peripheral T cells were specific for was not determined. Clonal expansion of both CD4+ and CD8+ blood T cells was observed from baseline to week 6 at doses 0.1 to 3.0 mg/kg. Low levels of normalized T-cell clonal expansion were also seen in some nonresponding patients. After ivuxolimab, expanded clones were on average more numerous among CD8+ T cells than among CD4+ T cells.

The trial excluded patients who had a history of autoimmune disease or who were on systemic immunosuppression. In every dose cohort, peripheral blood was drawn for TCR sequencing at baseline, cycle 4 day 1, and cycle 7 day 1. Samples were obtained from an open-label, multicenter, first-in-human phase I dose-escalation trial of ivuxolimab. Adults with locally advanced or metastatic head and neck squamous cell, hepatocellular, melanoma or renal cell carcinoma were enrolled in the trial. Before TCR sequencing, CD4+ T cells and CD8+ T cells were sorted from peripheral blood as separate populations. The origin of this receptor is an adult with an advanced solid tumor such as melanoma, head and neck, liver or kidney cancer. The source material was CD4+ or CD8+ T cells sorted from blood, sampled in a trial of the OX40 agonist ivuxolimab.

CDR3 protein: CASSLTGNWETQYF. The nucleotide sequence reads as follows: TGTGCCAGCAGCTTAACAGGGAACTGGGAGACCCAGTACTTC. The chain employs TRBV7-2 and TRBJ2-5; the D gene is perhaps TRBD1, on 6 matching bases. At the junction V is shortened by 2 bases and J by 5 bases, with 12 bases in between. The germline V gene gives CDR1 as SGHTA and CDR2 as FQGNSA. Reading from cysteine to phenylalanine, the CDR3 counts 14 amino acids. Just CDR3 DNA is preserved here, 42 bases in frame from base 1.